Following are 13 T cell receptor beta chains from one sample sequenced in a study of technical replicates of blood from a handful of donors. The assay was immunoSEQ multiplex PCR, and TCRdb's table has in-frame clones only and misses some. The table records approximately 58,000 clones, approximately 86% of them present only once. The sequenced sample consisted of PBMCs. These receptor sequences come from a human donor in good health. Some clones in this sample may be carry-over from other donors' samples.

The gene calls are TRBV7-9 and TRBJ2-3, with a possible D match to TRBD2 (6 bases). CDR3 length: 15 residues. Deletions cut 3 bases from V and 4 bases from J, with 14 bases between. Germline CDR1 SEHNR, CDR2 FQNEAQ (reference sequence). CDR3 sequence: CASSFWAGTSDTQYF. In DNA, the CDR3 is TGTGCCAGCAGCTTCTGGGCGGGGACGTCAGATACGCAGTATTTT.

The chain links TRBV15 to TRBJ1-5, with 7 bases fitting TRBD1. The CDR3 extends over 14 amino acids. Germline CDR1 reads LNHNV; CDR2 reads YYDKDF (reference sequence). The V segment lost 3 bases and the J segment 9 bases; nucleotides outside the gene matches: 8. CDR3 residues: CATSRTGTAPPQHF. Written as DNA, the CDR3 is TGTGCCACCAGCAGGACAGGGACGGCACCGCCCCAGCATTTT.

The chain couples TRBV10-2 to TRBJ2-1; D not certain. The CDR3 totals 16 residues. Trimming left V 3 bases short and J 1 base short, with 13 bases between. Germline V gene lookup returns CDR1 WSHSY and CDR2 SAAADI. The CDR3 DNA is TGCGCCAGCAGTGACTTGATCGCGGCATCCTACAATGAGCAGTTCTTC. Its translation: CASSDLIAASYNEQFF.

As DNA, the CDR3 is TGTGCCAGCAGCTTAGTCGACAGGGGCCAGTACTTC. Protein sequence: CASSLVDRGQYF. This chain connects TRBV7-9 to TRBJ2-7; 8 bases align to TRBD1. The CDR3 is 12 amino acids. After removal of 1 base from V and 10 bases from J, the junction contained 3 bases not matched to a gene. Germline V gives CDR1 SEHNR, CDR2 FQNEAQ (reference sequence).

The gene calls are TRBV5-4 and TRBJ1-6, with D possibly being TRBD1 (6 bases). V was pared by 1 base and J by 9 bases, with 17 bases between. The CDR3 length is 16 residues. Germline values: CDR1 SGHNT, CDR2 YYREEE (reference sequence). The CDR3: CASSLWATGNGSPLHF. The CDR3 region has the DNA TGTGCCAGCAGCTTGTGGGCCACAGGGAACGGTTCACCCCTCCACTTT.

In nucleotides, the CDR3 is TGTGCCAGCAGTTGGACAGGGGTGCAGCCCCAGCATTTT. Its protein product is CASSWTGVQPQHF. The chain carries TRBV2 and TRBJ1-5, with 9 bases matching TRBD1. Germline V gene lookup returns CDR1 SNHLY and CDR2 FYNNEI. Trimming cost V 5 bases and J 7 bases; bases outside gene matches: 3. The CDR3 spans 13 residues.

The chain has TRBV9 and TRBJ2-7; D might be TRBD2 (6 bases). The V gene's germline CDR1 is SGDLS and CDR2 YYNGEE. Trimming took 3 bases from V and 1 from J, leaving 14 bases between them. The CDR3 has 15 residues. CDR3 sequence reads: CASSAGGDGSYEQYF. The CDR3 DNA reads as TGTGCCAGCAGCGCCGGGGGAGACGGGTCCTACGAGCAGTACTTC. Drawing the rest from reference TRBV9 and TRBJ2-7, the complete variable domain is DSGVTQTPKHLITATGQRVTLRCSPRSGDLSVYWYQQSLDQGLQFLIQYYNGEERAKGNILERFSAQQFPDLHSELNLSSLELGDSALYFCASSAGGDGSYEQYFGPGTRLTVT.

J is TRBJ2-1 and V is TRBV15, with D possibly being TRBD2 (5 bases). The CDR3 runs to 15 residues. V lost 0 bases and J 9 bases, leaving 15 bases between the germline ends. Germline V gene lookup returns CDR1 LNHNV and CDR2 YYDKDF (reference sequence). This CDR3 reads CATSRDRVTSFEQFF. The CDR3 bases are TGTGCCACCAGCAGAGATAGGGTAACTAGTTTTGAGCAGTTCTTC.

The J gene is TRBJ2-1, the V gene TRBV10-2, with TRBD1 as a possible D gene (6 bases). The V end was cut by 7 bases, the J end by 0 bases, with 10 bases between. The V gene's germline CDR1 is WSHSY and CDR2 SAAADI. The CDR3 length is 14 residues. The CDR3 DNA reads as TGCGCCAGCAAACAGGGAAGCTCCTACAATGAGCAGTTCTTC. Residues: CASKQGSSYNEQFF.

The rearrangement joins TRBV6-5 to TRBJ2-1, with D possibly matching TRBD2 (6 bases). The CDR3 sequence is 15 residues long. Trimming shortened V by 5 bases and J by 4 bases, and 15 bases separated the two germline ends. Germline CDR1 is MNHEY and CDR2 is SVGAGI. The CDR3 reads CASSPLAGRYNEQFF. In nucleotides, the CDR3 is TGTGCCAGCAGTCCCCTTGCGGGGCGGTACAATGAGCAGTTCTTC.

The chain employs TRBV6-6 and TRBJ1-2; D unresolved. The ends were cut back, 6 bases at V and 4 bases at J, with 15 bases in the middle. The CDR3 runs 14 residues. CDR1 is MNHNY, CDR2 SVGAGI, per germline (reference sequence). CDR3 sequence reads: CASSSPTEGYGYTF. The CDR3 nucleotides read TGTGCCAGCAGCTCGCCTACGGAGGGCTATGGCTACACCTTC.

The gene calls are TRBV5-6 and TRBJ1-1; TRBD1 aligns across 8 bases. The CDR3 has 12 residues. Unmatched junction bases numbered 5, after V lost 5 bases and J lost 8 bases. Looked up from germline, CDR1 is SGHDT and CDR2 is YYEEEE. The CDR3 nucleotides read TGTGCCAGCAGTTCAGGGGGCTTGGAAGCTTTCTTT. It yields the protein CASSSGGLEAFF.

The sample holds a few counts of this clone. This sequence joins TRBV6-4 and TRBJ2-1, with 8 nucleotides matching TRBD2. This CDR3 has 15 amino acids. CDR1 is MRHNA and CDR2 is SNTAGT in the germline V gene. Trimming cost V 6 bases and J 0 bases; bases outside gene matches: 4. The CDR3 is CASSPTSVSYNEQFF. Written as DNA, the CDR3 is TGTGCCAGCAGCCCGACTAGCGTCTCCTACAATGAGCAGTTCTTC.